The present TCR beta chain was sequenced within a study of cytomegalovirus exposure and HLA in healthy donors. On this clone itself: Its antigen remains unidentified. In the same sample, other DNA sequences code for this CDR3.

Study-level points and caveats: Rare TCR sequences dominated, though some public TCRs recurred in many donors.

The CDR3 has 11 residues. In germline, CDR1 is MNHEY, CDR2 SVGAGI. V dropped 6 bases and J dropped 7 bases, with 9 bases sitting between them. In the PCR, 60 Vbeta and 13 Jbeta primers were used. Sequencing was performed with immunoSEQ multiplex PCR; in TCRdb, only in-frame clones are kept and a portion is missing. The profile shows more than 110,000 clones, around 80% of them singletons. V usage is TRBV6-5 and J usage is TRBJ1-1; D perhaps matches TRBD1 (6 bases). The source material was PBMCs. The sequence came from a man aged 25 to 40 in good health and CMV-seronegative. Here the CDR3 reads CASSTGREAFF. The CDR3 region has the DNA TGTGCCAGCAGCACAGGGCGTGAAGCTTTCTTT.